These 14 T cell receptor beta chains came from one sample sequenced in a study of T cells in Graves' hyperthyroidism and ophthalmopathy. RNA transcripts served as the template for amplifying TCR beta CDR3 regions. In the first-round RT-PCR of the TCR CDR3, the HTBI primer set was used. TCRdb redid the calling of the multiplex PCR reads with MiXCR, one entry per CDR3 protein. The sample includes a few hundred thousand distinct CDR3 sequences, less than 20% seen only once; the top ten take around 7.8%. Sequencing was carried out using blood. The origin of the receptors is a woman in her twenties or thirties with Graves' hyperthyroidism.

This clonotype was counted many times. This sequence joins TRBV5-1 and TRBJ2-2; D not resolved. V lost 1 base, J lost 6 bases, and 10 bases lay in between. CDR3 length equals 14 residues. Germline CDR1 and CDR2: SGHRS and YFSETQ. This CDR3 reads CASSLIGYSGELFF. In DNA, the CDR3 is TGCGCCAGCAGCTTGATAGGTTATTCCGGGGAGCTGTTTTTT.

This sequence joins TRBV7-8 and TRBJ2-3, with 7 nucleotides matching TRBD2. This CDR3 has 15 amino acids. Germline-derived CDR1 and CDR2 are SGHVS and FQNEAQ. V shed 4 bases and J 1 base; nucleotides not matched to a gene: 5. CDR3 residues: CASSSSLAGTDTQYF. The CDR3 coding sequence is TGTGCCAGCAGCTCGTCCCTAGCGGGCACAGATACGCAGTATTTT.

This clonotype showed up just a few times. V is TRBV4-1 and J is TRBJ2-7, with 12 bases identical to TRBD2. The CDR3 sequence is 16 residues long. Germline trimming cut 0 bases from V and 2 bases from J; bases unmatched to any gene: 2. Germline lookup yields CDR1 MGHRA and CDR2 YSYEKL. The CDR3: CASSQEGLAGTYEQYF. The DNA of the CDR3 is TGCGCCAGCAGCCAAGAGGGACTAGCGGGTACCTACGAGCAGTACTTC.

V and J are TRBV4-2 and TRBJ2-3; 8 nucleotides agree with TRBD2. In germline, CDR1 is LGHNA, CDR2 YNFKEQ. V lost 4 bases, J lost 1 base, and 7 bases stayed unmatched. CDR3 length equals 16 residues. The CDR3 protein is CASSRHPAGGTDTQYF. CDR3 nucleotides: TGTGCCAGCAGCCGACACCCAGCGGGAGGCACAGATACGCAGTATTTT.

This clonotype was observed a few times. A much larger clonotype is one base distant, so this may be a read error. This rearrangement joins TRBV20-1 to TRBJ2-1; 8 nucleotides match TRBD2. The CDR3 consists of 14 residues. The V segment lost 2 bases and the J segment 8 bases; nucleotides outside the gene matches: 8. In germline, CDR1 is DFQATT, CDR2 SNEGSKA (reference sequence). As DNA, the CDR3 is TGCAGTGCTAGAAGGCGGGAGGTCAGGGATGAGCAGTTCTTC. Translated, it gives CSARRREVRDEQFF.

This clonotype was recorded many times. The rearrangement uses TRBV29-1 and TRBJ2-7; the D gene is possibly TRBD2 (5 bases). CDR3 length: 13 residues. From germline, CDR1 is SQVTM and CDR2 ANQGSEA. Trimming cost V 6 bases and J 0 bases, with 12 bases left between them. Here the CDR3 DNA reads TGCAGCGTCAAACCAGACTACTCCTACGAGCAGTACTTC. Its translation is CSVKPDYSYEQYF.

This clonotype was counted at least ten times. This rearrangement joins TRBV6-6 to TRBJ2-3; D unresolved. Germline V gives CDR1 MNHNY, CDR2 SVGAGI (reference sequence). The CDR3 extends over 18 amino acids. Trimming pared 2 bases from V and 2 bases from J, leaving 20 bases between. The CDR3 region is CASSYHGLLDRNTDTQYF. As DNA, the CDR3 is TGTGCCAGCAGTTACCACGGCCTGCTGGACCGGAACACAGATACGCAGTATTTT.

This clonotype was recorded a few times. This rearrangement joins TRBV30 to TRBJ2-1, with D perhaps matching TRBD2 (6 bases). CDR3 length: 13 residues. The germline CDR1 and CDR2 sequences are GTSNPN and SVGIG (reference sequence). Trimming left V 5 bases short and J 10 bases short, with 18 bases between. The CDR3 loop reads CAWAIASGGEQFF. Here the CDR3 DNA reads TGTGCCTGGGCCATAGCCTCTGGGGGGGAGCAGTTCTTC.

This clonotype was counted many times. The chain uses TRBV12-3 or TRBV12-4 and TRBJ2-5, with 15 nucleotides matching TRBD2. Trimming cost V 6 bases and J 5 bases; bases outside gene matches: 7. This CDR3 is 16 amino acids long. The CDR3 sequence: CASRRTSGRALETQYF. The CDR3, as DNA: TGTGCCAGCAGGCGGACTAGCGGGAGGGCCTTGGAGACCCAGTACTTC.

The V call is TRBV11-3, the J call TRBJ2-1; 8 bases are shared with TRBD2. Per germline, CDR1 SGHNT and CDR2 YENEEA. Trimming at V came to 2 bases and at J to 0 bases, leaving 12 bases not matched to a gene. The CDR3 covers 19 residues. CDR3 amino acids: CASSLITGGATSSYNEQFF. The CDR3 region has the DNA TGTGCCAGCAGCTTAATAACGGGAGGGGCAACTAGCTCCTACAATGAGCAGTTCTTC.

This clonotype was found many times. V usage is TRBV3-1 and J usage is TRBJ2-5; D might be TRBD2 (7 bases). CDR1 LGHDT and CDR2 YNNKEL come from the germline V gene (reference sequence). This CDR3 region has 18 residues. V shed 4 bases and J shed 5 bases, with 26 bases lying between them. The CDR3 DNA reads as TGTGCCAGCAGCCGATCGGACCTTGGGGGGGGCCCTGAGGAGACCCAGTACTTC. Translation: CASSRSDLGGGPEETQYF.

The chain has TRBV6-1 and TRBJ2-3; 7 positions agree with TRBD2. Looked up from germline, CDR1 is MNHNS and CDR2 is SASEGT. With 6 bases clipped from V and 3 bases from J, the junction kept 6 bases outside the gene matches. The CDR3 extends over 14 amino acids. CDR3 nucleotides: TGTGCCAGCAGCCCAGGGAGGGCGACAGATACGCAGTATTTT. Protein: CASSPGRATDTQYF.

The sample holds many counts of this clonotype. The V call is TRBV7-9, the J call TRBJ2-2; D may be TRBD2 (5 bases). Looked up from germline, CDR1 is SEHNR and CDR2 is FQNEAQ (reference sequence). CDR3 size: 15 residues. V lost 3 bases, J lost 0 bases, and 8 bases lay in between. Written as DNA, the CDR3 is TGTGCCAGCAGCTTGAGGAGGACGAACACCGGGGAGCTGTTTTTT. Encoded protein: CASSLRRTNTGELFF.

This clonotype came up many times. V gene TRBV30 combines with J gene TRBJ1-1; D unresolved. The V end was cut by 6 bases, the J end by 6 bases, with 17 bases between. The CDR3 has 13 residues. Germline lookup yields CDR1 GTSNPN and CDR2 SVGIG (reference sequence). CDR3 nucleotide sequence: TGTGCCTGCGAAAGCCGTCGGGGTCCTGAAGCTTTCTTT. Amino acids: CACESRRGPEAFF.